The 30 T cell receptor beta chains below were found in one sample sequenced in a study of T cell responses to AZD1222 COVID-19 vaccine. The repertoire was sequenced with immunoSEQ multiplex PCR; TCRdb's copy has only in-frame clones and lacks some. The table has 150,000 to 200,000 clones, more than 90% seen once. The sample here was peripheral blood, taken 28 days after the second dose of the MenACWY control vaccine. Source of these receptors: an adult who received the MenACWY meningococcal vaccine as a control.

The chain has TRBV19 and TRBJ2-7; no clear D gene. Trimming shortened V by 4 bases and J by 3 bases, and 13 bases separated the two germline ends. Germline lookup yields CDR1 LNHDA and CDR2 SQIVND (reference sequence). The CDR3 runs 14 residues. CDR3 loop: CASSSPSNRYEQYF. CDR3 DNA sequence: TGTGCCAGTAGTAGCCCCTCCAACCGCTACGAGCAGTACTTC.

This clone was recorded only once. The chain couples TRBV7-2 to TRBJ2-2; D not resolved. The CDR3 is 13 residues long. The V gene lost 0 bases and the J gene lost 4 bases, with 3 bases spanning the gap. Germline CDR1 is SGHTA and CDR2 is FQGNSA. The CDR3: CASSLAGTGELFF. The CDR3 coding sequence is TGTGCCAGCAGCTTAGCGGGCACCGGGGAGCTGTTTTTT.

This clone was recorded only once. J is TRBJ2-7 and V is TRBV9; the match to TRBD2 covers 8 bases. With V trimmed by 0 bases and J by 5 bases, 7 bases remained unmatched. The CDR3 length is 15 residues. Per the germline V gene, CDR1 is SGDLS and CDR2 is YYNGEE. The CDR3 sequence: CASSVAGGSRDEQYF. The CDR3 DNA follows: TGTGCCAGCAGCGTAGCGGGGGGGAGTCGTGACGAGCAGTACTTC.

The chain recombines TRBV5-1 with TRBJ2-1; 7 nucleotides align to TRBD2. Trimming removed 0 bases from V and 0 bases from J; junction bases left unmatched: 6. The CDR3 is 17 amino acids. Germline V lookup: CDR1 SGHRS, CDR2 YFSETQ. The CDR3 DNA sequence: TGCGCCAGCAGCTTGGGGCTAGCGGAGAGCTCCTACAATGAGCAGTTCTTC. Amino acid sequence: CASSLGLAESSYNEQFF.

The chain joins TRBV5-1 to TRBJ1-1; a possible D gene is TRBD1 (6 bases). Trimming left V 0 bases short and J 4 bases short, with 10 bases between. The CDR3 contains 14 residues. The germline V gene encodes CDR1 SGHRS and CDR2 YFSETQ. The CDR3 protein is CASSLAGGGTEAFF. The DNA of the CDR3 is TGCGCCAGCAGCTTGGCGGGAGGGGGCACTGAAGCTTTCTTT.

The chain recombines TRBV9 with TRBJ2-3; TRBD1 agrees at 12 bases. The CDR3 contains 16 residues. Looked up from germline, CDR1 is SGDLS and CDR2 is YYNGEE. The V segment lost 3 bases and the J segment 2 bases; nucleotides outside the gene matches: 4. The CDR3 bases are TGTGCCAGCAGCGGGGGACAGGGGGCAATCACAGATACGCAGTATTTT. Amino acid sequence: CASSGGQGAITDTQYF.

DNA for the CDR3: TGTGCCAGCAGCCAAGAGGGGTCCCCCAGAGGAGGGGGGGATGAAAAACTGTTTTTT. Amino acid sequence: CASSQEGSPRGGGDEKLFF. The chain employs TRBV4-2 and TRBJ1-4; maybe TRBD1 (6 bases). This CDR3 comprises 19 residues. Trimming stripped 0 bases from V and 6 bases from J, with 23 bases between. CDR1 is LGHNA and CDR2 is YNFKEQ in the germline V gene.

This clone was counted a single time. The missing conserved phenylalanine or tryptophan at the end of this CDR3 makes a read error likely. The DNA is omitted, as the CDR3 cannot be located on it reliably, and the CDR3 follows TCRdb's listing. The chain links TRBV7-9 to TRBJ1-1. The CDR3 is made up of 13 amino acids, end residues included. Germline values: CDR1 SEHNR, CDR2 FQNEAQ (reference sequence). CDR3 protein: CASSLGEIGRSSI.

V and J are TRBV5-1 and TRBJ2-1; TRBD2 matches at 14 bases. CDR1 SGHRS and CDR2 YFSETQ come from the germline V gene. The CDR3 sequence is 15 residues long. V shed 4 bases, J shed 10 bases, and the junction held 7 bases outside the gene matches. The CDR3, as DNA: TGCGCCAGCAGCCGGGGACTAGCGGGAGCGTCCGAGCAGTTCTTC. It yields the protein CASSRGLAGASEQFF.

V is TRBV10-3 and J is TRBJ2-3; TRBD2 aligns across 9 bases. This CDR3 is 15 amino acids long. Germline V gene data show CDR1 as ENHRY and CDR2 as SYGVKD. V was pared by 5 bases and J by 3 bases, with 6 bases of the junction left unmatched. The CDR3 reads CAISRLADNTDTQYF. DNA of the CDR3: TGTGCCATCAGTCGACTAGCGGACAATACAGATACGCAGTATTTT.

The CDR3 is CASSFPSRDRLNIQYF. The CDR3 DNA follows: TGTGCCAGCAGTTTTCCAAGTCGGGACAGGCTAAACATTCAGTACTTC. This sequence joins TRBV28 and TRBJ2-4; 8 bases map to TRBD1. The CDR3 extends over 16 amino acids. CDR1 is MDHEN, CDR2 SYDVKM, per germline. After removal of 3 bases from V and 6 bases from J, the junction contained 10 bases not matched to a gene.

The table lists this clone with a few counts. The V call is TRBV5-1, the J call TRBJ2-7, with a weak D call TRBD2 (6 bases). CDR3 size: 13 residues. Germline V CDR1 and CDR2: SGHRS, YFSETQ. The V end was cut by 3 bases, the J end by 3 bases, with 10 bases between. The CDR3 sequence is CASSWGLSYEQYF. The CDR3 region has the DNA TGCGCCAGCAGCTGGGGACTCAGCTACGAGCAGTACTTC.

This chain uses TRBV6-5 with TRBJ2-5; D gene unclear. The V gene lost 2 bases and the J gene lost 1 base, with 11 bases spanning the gap. CDR3 size: 15 residues. CDR1 is MNHEY and CDR2 is SVGAGI in the germline V gene. The CDR3 DNA is TGTGCCAGCAGTTACACTACCGTGGCCCAAGAGACCCAGTACTTC. Translated: CASSYTTVAQETQYF.

The CDR3 loop reads CASRWYQETQYF. As DNA, the CDR3 is TGTGCCAGCAGGTGGTACCAAGAGACCCAGTACTTC. This rearrangement joins TRBV6-5 to TRBJ2-5; D call uncertain. CDR1 is MNHEY and CDR2 is SVGAGI in the germline V gene. CDR3 length: 12 amino acids. The V gene lost 6 bases and the J gene lost 0 bases, with 5 bases spanning the gap.

The chain couples TRBV10-3 to TRBJ1-1, with a tentative D call TRBD1 (6 bases). Germline V gives CDR1 ENHRY, CDR2 SYGVKD. This CDR3 comprises 14 residues. The germline V and J ends were trimmed by 4 bases and 7 bases, with 16 bases remaining between them. The CDR3: CAISVRGGGDEAFF. In DNA, the CDR3 is TGTGCCATCAGTGTCAGGGGCGGGGGGGATGAAGCTTTCTTT.

The chain is built from TRBV28 and TRBJ2-4; 9 nucleotides line up with TRBD1. The CDR3 is 14 amino acids. Germline V lookup: CDR1 MDHEN, CDR2 SYDVKM. V was clipped by 6 bases and J by 2 bases; unmatched bases: 2. CDR3 amino acids: CASRGQGTKNIQYF. DNA for the CDR3: TGTGCCAGCAGAGGACAGGGGACCAAAAACATTCAGTACTTC.

This chain links TRBV11-2 with TRBJ2-2; TRBD2 matches at 7 bases. This CDR3 is 14 amino acids long. With V trimmed by 5 bases and J by 2 bases, 2 bases remained unmatched. Germline values: CDR1 SGHAT, CDR2 FQNNGV. The CDR3 nucleotides are TGTGCCAGCAGCGGGGAGGGAAACACCGGGGAGCTGTTTTTT. Translating it yields CASSGEGNTGELFF. The full variable domain, with the rest looked up from reference TRBV11-2 and TRBJ2-2, is EAGVAQSPRYKIIEKRQSVAFWCNPISGHATLYWYQQILGQGPKLLIQFQNNGVVDDSQLPKDRFSAERLKGVDSTLKIQPAKLEDSAVYLCASSGEGNTGELFFGEGSRLTVL.

This clone was recorded only once. The chain recombines TRBV24-1 with TRBJ2-1; 13 bases match TRBD2. Germline assignment: CDR1 KGHDR and CDR2 SFDVKD. The V and J ends lost 10 bases and 8 bases, in that order; junction bases with no gene match: 7. The CDR3 contains 14 residues. CDR3 bases: TGTGCCACTCAAGGACTAGCGGGAGCCTATGAGCAGTTCTTC. It codes for CATQGLAGAYEQFF.

CDR3 coding DNA: TGTGCCAGCAGCTTAGCTGGGCCGGGCACTGAAGCTTTCTTT. It codes for CASSLAGPGTEAFF. The chain links TRBV13 to TRBJ1-1; unclear D gene. Germline lookup yields CDR1 PRHDT and CDR2 FYEKMQ (reference sequence). This CDR3 comprises 14 residues. Deletions cut 1 base from V and 4 bases from J, with 10 bases between.

CDR3 protein: CASSSGFGGYTF. For the CDR3, the DNA is TGTGCCAGCAGTTCGGGGTTTGGTGGCTACACCTTC. This rearrangement joins TRBV28 to TRBJ1-2, with unresolved D. The germline gives CDR1 MDHEN, CDR2 SYDVKM. V shed 4 bases and J shed 7 bases, with 10 bases lying between them. CDR3 size: 12 residues.

The rearrangement joins TRBV11-3 to TRBJ2-2, with TRBD2 matching 11 bases. Germline CDR1 is SGHNT and CDR2 is YENEEA. With 5 bases clipped from V and 0 bases from J, the junction kept 5 bases outside the gene matches. The CDR3 totals 17 residues. The chain's CDR3 is CASSAGLAGANTGELFF. As DNA, the CDR3 is TGTGCCAGCAGCGCTGGACTAGCGGGCGCGAACACCGGGGAGCTGTTTTTT.

The chain couples TRBV5-1 to TRBJ1-4; D ambiguous. The CDR3 is made up of 15 amino acids. V lost 0 bases and J 5 bases, leaving 11 bases between the germline ends. Germline V gene data show CDR1 as SGHRS and CDR2 as YFSETQ. In DNA, the CDR3 is TGCGCCAGCAGCTTGGAAGCCCTTCGGAATGAAAAACTGTTTTTT. Residues: CASSLEALRNEKLFF. The full variable domain, in which reference TRBV5-1 and TRBJ1-4 provide the parts outside the CDR3, is KAGVTQTPRYLIKTRGQQVTLSCSPISGHRSVSWYQQTPGQGLQFLFEYFSETQRNKGNFPGRFSGRQFSNSRSEMNVSTLELGDSALYLCASSLEALRNEKLFFGSGTQLSVL.

The chain combines TRBV24-1 with TRBJ2-1; D possibly corresponds to TRBD2 (6 bases). Germline V gene data show CDR1 as KGHDR and CDR2 as SFDVKD. The CDR3 sequence is 12 residues long. Between the trimmed V and J ends, which lost 1 base and 12 bases, there was a span of 9 bases. CDR3 bases: TGTGCCACCAGTGATTTTGGGCGGGGGCAGTTCTTC. Translation: CATSDFGRGQFF.

V is TRBV27 and J is TRBJ1-6; D unresolved. From germline, CDR1 is MNHEY and CDR2 SMNVEV (reference sequence). The CDR3 length is 14 residues. V lost 2 bases to trimming and J lost 9 bases, with 11 bases between them. For the CDR3, the DNA is TGTGCCAGCAGTTTAAAGGAGTTAGGTTCACCCCTCCACTTT. Translation gives CASSLKELGSPLHF.

CDR3 sequence reads: CATSRGLATQFF. CDR3 DNA: TGTGCCACCAGCAGAGGGCTAGCGACGCAGTTCTTC. This chain uses TRBV15 with TRBJ2-1, with D maybe TRBD2 (6 bases). This CDR3 comprises 12 residues. Trimming shortened V by 1 base and J by 12 bases, and 10 bases separated the two germline ends. The germline CDR1 and CDR2 sequences are LNHNV and YYDKDF (reference sequence).

The chain carries TRBV12-3 or TRBV12-4 and TRBJ1-1; D is unresolved. V lost 5 bases and J 11 bases, leaving 15 bases between the germline ends. The CDR3 sequence is 12 residues long. DNA for the CDR3: TGTGCCAGCAGTCTCGGGCCCCCCGGTGCTTTCTTT. Its protein product is CASSLGPPGAFF.

This chain connects TRBV6-2 or TRBV6-3 to TRBJ1-2, with 8 positions matching TRBD1. Losses at the gene ends were 6 bases for V and 0 bases for J; bases not matched to a gene: 6. CDR1 is MNHEY, CDR2 SVGEGT, per germline. CDR3 length: 15 amino acids. The CDR3 loop is CASSQTGGANYGYTF. CDR3 coding DNA: TGTGCCAGCAGCCAAACAGGGGGAGCTAACTATGGCTACACCTTC.

The genes are TRBV5-8 and TRBJ1-1; 10 bases line up with TRBD1. CDR3 length: 15 residues. J was trimmed by 2 bases and V by 4 bases; bases with no gene match: 5. Germline loops: CDR1 SGHTS, CDR2 YDEGEE. CDR3 in amino acids: CASSNRQGANTEAFF. CDR3 coding DNA: TGTGCCAGCAGCAATAGACAGGGGGCCAACACTGAAGCTTTCTTT.

This sequence joins TRBV10-1 and TRBJ1-1; D uncertain. The CDR3 runs to 13 residues. The germline CDR1 and CDR2 sequences are WNHNN and SYGVQD (reference sequence). Trimming stripped 3 bases from V and 2 bases from J, with 7 bases between. In nucleotides, the CDR3 is TGCGCCAGCAGTGAACGGATCAACACTGAAGCTTTCTTT. Translated: CASSERINTEAFF.

CDR3: CASSQAPSEVGTEAFF. DNA for the CDR3: TGCGCCAGCAGCCAGGCTCCTTCAGAGGTCGGCACTGAAGCTTTCTTT. The chain recombines TRBV4-3 with TRBJ1-1; D is unresolved. The CDR3 covers 16 residues. In germline, CDR1 is LGHNA, CDR2 YSLEER. Trimming stripped 3 bases from V and 4 bases from J, with 18 bases between.